Included here is one T cell receptor (beta chain) sequence, with context. It lacks a known antigen. No quality values exist for individual bases; no much larger clone is one base distant. The CDR3 contains 14 residues, cysteine and phenylalanine counted. Only the CDR3 DNA stays, 42 bases, in frame from base 1. CDR1 and CDR2, per the germline V gene, are SGHTA and FQGTGA. V and J are truncated by 5 bases and 6 bases respectively, leaving an intervening sequence of 13 bases. This sample was taken from a study of T cell repertoires in ileal Crohn's disease (dated by TCRdb to the late 2010s). Study-wide context: Median disease duration was around eight years, and under 40% of patients were identified as active smokers at the time of surgery. The TCR repertoire was analysed in about 62 patients with Crohn's disease drawn from a prospective multicentre cohort. Roughly half of the patients were given postoperative therapy, with some 17 on anti-TNF agents and 10 to 12 on thiopurines. Running in parallel with the study was a multicentre cohort set up to find predictors of early endoscopic recurrence following ileocolonic resection. Every patient underwent surgery because of a complication, which was stricturing disease in around 61% of cases and penetrating disease in 39%. A Rutgeerts score above i0 was used to define endoscopic postoperative recurrence. A total of roughly 170 mucosal samples from about 50 patients were sequenced, with samples obtained at several locations on the surgical specimen and at postoperative endoscopy. Overall results and qualifications from the work: Endoscopic recurrence was linked to a higher percentage of high-frequency clones at surgery, and recurrence occurred in every patient whose clonality exceeded 26.8% (18/57). Only a subgroup of patients, of unstated size, had their mucosal CD4 and CD8 T cells sorted and sequenced. Compared with CD4 T cells, sorted CD8 T cells contained more high-frequency clones, which suggests that the mucosal expansions were mostly CD8. A significantly higher proportion of clonal expansions was observed in active smokers at surgery than in non-smokers (about 25% vs 20%, p=0.02).

To be eligible, patients had to be adults with ileal or ileocolonic Crohn's disease and an indication for ileocolonic resection. Before DNA extraction, whole ileal mucosal biopsies were kept frozen at -80 degrees C. Genomic DNA was isolated from frozen whole biopsies using a TRizol-based method, and the DNA was quantified with a NanoDrop 2000 spectrophotometer. For commercial TCRB immunosequencing, around 500 nanograms of biopsy DNA were submitted for each sample. Adaptive Biotechnology amplified CDR3 regions from genomic DNA with a two-step multiplex PCR that controlled for amplification bias. Primers for every V and J gene segment were used in the first PCR, and barcodes and Illumina adapters were added in the second PCR. CDR3 libraries were sequenced on an Illumina instrument. The paper's processing steps were these. Vendor-provided pipelines were combined with custom analysis of raw data in R/Bioconductor under R version 3.3.0. Clonality, which ranges from 0 to 1, was calculated as the inverse of the normalised Shannon entropy across all productive clones. High-frequency clones were defined as the repertoire share of the top 100 clones, retaining only clones passing a 95% confidence test. The Simpson index measured repertoire diversity, and the Morisita-Horn index measured overlap between samples. Here the immuneACCESS table is served through TCRdb, limited to in-frame sequences with V and J called. Missing clones are a known gap in these copies; in checked studies unresolved V genes cover under half, and the rest lacks a known reason. Clonal size and the V and J genes are those of that table, whereas D and trimming came from the DNA. This sample lists 15,000 to 20,000 clones; about 93% were detected once. About 3.4% of the sample is in the top ten clones.

This clonotype originated in an adult with Crohn's disease. This chain is built from TRBV7-3 and TRBJ2-2; TRBD1 is perhaps the D gene, given 6 matching bases. The sample was ileal tissue. The CDR3 here reads CASSLIRGSGELFF. Read as DNA, the sequence is TGTGCCAGCAGCCTGATCAGGGGTTCCGGGGAGCTGTTTTTT.